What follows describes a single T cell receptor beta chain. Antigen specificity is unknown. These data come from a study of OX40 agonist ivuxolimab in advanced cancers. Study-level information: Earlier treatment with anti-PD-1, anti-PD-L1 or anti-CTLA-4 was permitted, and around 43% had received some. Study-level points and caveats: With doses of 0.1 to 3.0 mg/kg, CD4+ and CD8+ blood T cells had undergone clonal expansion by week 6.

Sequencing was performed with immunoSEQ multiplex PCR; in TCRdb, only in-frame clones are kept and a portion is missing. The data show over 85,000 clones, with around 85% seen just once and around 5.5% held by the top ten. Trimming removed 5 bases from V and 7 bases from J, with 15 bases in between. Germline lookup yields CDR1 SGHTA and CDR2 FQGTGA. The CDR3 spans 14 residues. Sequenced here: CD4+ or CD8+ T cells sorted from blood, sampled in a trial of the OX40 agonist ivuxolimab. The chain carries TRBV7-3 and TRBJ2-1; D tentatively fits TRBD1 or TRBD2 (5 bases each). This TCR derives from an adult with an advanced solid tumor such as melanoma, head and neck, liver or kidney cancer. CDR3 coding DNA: TGTGCCAGCAGCCAGGGACCGAATAAAAATGAGCAGTTCTTC. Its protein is CASSQGPNKNEQFF.